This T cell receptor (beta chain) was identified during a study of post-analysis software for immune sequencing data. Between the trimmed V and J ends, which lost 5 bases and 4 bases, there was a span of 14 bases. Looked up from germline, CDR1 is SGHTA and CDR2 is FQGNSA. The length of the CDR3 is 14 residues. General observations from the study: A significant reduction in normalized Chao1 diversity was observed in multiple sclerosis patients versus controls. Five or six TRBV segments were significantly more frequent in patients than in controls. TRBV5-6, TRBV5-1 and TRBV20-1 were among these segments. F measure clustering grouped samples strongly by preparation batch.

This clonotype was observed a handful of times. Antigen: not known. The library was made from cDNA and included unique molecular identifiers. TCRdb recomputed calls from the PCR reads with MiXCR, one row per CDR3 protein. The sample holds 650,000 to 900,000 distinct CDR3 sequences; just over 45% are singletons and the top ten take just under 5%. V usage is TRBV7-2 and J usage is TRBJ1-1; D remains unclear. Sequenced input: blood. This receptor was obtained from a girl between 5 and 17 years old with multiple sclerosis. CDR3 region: CASSPSGVGTEAFF. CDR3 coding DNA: TGTGCCAGCAGCCCCTCTGGGGTCGGCACTGAAGCTTTCTTT.